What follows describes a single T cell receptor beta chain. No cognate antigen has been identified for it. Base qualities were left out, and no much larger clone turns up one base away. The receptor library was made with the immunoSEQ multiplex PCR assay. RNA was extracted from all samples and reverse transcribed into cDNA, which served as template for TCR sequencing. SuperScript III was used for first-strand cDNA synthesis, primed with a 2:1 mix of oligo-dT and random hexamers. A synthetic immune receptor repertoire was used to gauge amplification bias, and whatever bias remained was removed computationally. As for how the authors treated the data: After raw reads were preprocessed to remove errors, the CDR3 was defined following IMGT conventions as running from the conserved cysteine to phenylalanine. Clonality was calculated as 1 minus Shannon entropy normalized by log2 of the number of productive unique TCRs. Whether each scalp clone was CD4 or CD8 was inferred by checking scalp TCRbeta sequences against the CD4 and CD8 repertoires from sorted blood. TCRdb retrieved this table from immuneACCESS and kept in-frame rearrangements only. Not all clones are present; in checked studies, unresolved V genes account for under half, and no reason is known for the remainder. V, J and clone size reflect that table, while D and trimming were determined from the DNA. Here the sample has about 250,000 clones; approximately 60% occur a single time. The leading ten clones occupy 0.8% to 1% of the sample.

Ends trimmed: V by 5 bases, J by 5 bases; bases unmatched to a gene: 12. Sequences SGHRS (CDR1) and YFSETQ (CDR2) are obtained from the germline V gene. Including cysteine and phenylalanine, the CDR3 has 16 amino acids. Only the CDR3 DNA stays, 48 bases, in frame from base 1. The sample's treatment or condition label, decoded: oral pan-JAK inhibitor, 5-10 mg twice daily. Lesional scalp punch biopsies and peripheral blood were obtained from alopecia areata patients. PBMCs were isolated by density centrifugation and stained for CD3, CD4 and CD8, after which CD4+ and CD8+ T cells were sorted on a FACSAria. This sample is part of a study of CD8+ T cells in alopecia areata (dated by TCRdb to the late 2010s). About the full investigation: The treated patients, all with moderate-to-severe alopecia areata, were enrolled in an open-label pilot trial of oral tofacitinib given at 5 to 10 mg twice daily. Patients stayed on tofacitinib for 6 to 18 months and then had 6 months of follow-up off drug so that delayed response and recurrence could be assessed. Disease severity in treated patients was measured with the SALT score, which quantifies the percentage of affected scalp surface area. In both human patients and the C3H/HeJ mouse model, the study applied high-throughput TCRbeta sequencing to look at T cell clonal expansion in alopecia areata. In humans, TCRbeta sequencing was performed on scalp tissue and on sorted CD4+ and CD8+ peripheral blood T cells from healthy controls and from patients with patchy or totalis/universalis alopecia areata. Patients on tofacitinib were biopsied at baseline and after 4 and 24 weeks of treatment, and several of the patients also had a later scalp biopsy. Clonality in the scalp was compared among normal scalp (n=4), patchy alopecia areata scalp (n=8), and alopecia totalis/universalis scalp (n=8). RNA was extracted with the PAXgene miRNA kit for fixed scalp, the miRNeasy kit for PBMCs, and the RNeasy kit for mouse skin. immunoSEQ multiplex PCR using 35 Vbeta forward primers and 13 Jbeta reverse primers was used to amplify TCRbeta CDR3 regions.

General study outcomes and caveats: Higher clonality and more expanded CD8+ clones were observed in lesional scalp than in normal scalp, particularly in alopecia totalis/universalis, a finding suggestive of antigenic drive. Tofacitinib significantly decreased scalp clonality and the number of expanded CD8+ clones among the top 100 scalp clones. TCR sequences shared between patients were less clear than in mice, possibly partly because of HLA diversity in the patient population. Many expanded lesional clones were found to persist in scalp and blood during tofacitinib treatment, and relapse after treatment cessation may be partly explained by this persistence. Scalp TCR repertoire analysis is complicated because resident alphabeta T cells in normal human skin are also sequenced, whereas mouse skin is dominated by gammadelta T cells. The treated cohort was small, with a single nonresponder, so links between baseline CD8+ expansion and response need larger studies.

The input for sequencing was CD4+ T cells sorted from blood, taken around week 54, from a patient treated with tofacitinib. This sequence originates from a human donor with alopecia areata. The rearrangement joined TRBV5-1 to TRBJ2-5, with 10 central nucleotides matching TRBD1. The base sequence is TGCGCCAGCAGGGTGGAGACAGGGGGCAGGCTGGAGACCCAGTACTTC. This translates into CASRVETGGRLETQYF.